This T cell receptor (beta chain) was observed in a study of T cells after posttransplantation cyclophosphamide. The germline V gene has CDR1 ENHRY and CDR2 SYGVKD. This CDR3 spans 17 amino acids. Trimming shortened V by 0 bases and J by 5 bases, and 19 bases separated the two germline ends. Profiling relied on immunoSEQ multiplex PCR, and the TCRdb table lists in-frame clones only, not all of them. The data contain roughly 2,000 clones, about 81% of them singletons. Cyclophosphamide on days +3 and +4 followed busulfan-fludarabine conditioning and a marrow graft. V is TRBV10-3 and J is TRBJ2-5; D remains ambiguous. Sequenced material: CD8+ T cells sorted from blood, taken around 370 days after allogeneic stem cell transplant with posttransplant cyclophosphamide. The sequence was collected from a male patient aged 45-60 years who received an allogeneic stem cell transplant from a related donor and was CMV-positive. Some T cells may trace back to the graft donor. In DNA, the CDR3 is TGTGCCATCAGTGAGTCGAGAGGCGGAACCCCCAAGGAGACCCAGTACTTC. It yields the protein CAISESRGGTPKETQYF.